The rows below give T cell receptor beta chains drawn from one sample of a study of T cell responses to AZD1222 COVID-19 vaccine. Sequencing was performed with immunoSEQ multiplex PCR; in TCRdb, only in-frame clones are kept and a portion is missing. The sample holds approximately 160,000 clones, around 90% seen once. Specimen: peripheral blood, collected on day 0 of AZD1222 vaccination. Receptor source: an adult in good health. Each CDR3 is given with its conserved first and last residue. Each record gives: D gene, clone size, V gene, J gene, CDR3 DNA, CDR3 protein. D genes are given only for firm matches. Expanded clones are given a class, and other clones once, few, many or no size at all.

>TRBD1|.|TRBV3-1/TRBV3-2|TRBJ2-7
TGTGCCAGCAGAAACTGGGACAGGAACGAGCAGTACTTC
CASRNWDRNEQYF
>TRBD2|.|TRBV28|TRBJ2-1
TGTGCCAGCAAAGGCACTAGCGGGAGCTATGAGCAGTTCTTC
CASKGTSGSYEQFF
>.|.|TRBV27|TRBJ1-6
TGTGCCAGTAGTATAGTTTATAATTCACCCCTCCACTTT
CASSIVYNSPLHF
>TRBD2|.|TRBV19|TRBJ2-5
TGTGCCAGTCGAGGACTAGCGGCTCAAGAGACCCAGTACTTC
CASRGLAAQETQYF
>TRBD2|.|TRBV11-3|TRBJ2-1
TGTGCCAGCAGCACCTCCGGGACTAGAGGCTACAATGAGCAGTTCTTC
CASSTSGTRGYNEQFF
>.|.|TRBV5-5|TRBJ1-3
TGTGCCAGCAGCTTGATTCCAGGGGACCCTGGAAACACCATATATTTT
CASSLIPGDPGNTIYF
>TRBD2|.|TRBV30|TRBJ2-1
TGTGCCTGGAGGGGGGAAGGGGACGCCCGGGAGGGTGAGCAGTTCTTC
CAWRGEGDAREGEQFF
>TRBD1|.|TRBV12-3/TRBV12-4|TRBJ1-2
TGTGCCAGCATCCGCAGGGGGAACTATGGCTACACCTTC
CASIRRGNYGYTF
>.|few|TRBV14|TRBJ1-1
TGTGCCAGCAGCCAAGATGATACAGACAACACTGAAGCTTTCTTT
CASSQDDTDNTEAFF
>TRBD2|.|TRBV11-1|TRBJ2-2
TGTGCCAGCAGCCGGGGGGGCCATTTGAACACCGGGGAGCTGTTTTTT
CASSRGGHLNTGELFF
>.|.|TRBV6-5|TRBJ1-1
TGTGCCAGCAGGAGGAGGTGGGGTCAGGACACTGAAGCTTTCTTT
CASRRRWGQDTEAFF
>.|.|TRBV2|TRBJ2-7
TGTGTCGGCGCCGACAGCCCGGATAGGAACGAGCAGTACTTC
CVGADSPDRNEQYF
>TRBD1|.|TRBV27|TRBJ1-1
TGTGCCAGCAGTTCGCTTATGACAGGGGTTGTCACTGAAGCTTTCTTT
CASSSLMTGVVTEAFF
>TRBD1|.|TRBV6-5|TRBJ2-7
TGTGCCAGCAGTTTCCGGACAGGCCGTAGCTACGAGCAGTACTTC
CASSFRTGRSYEQYF
>.|.|TRBV6-5|TRBJ2-1
TGTGCCAGCAGTTACTCCAGCGGTATATGGGGTGAGCAGTTCTTC
CASSYSSGIWGEQFF
>.|.|TRBV6-1|TRBJ1-6
TGTGCCAGCAGTGAACCACGCAGAGGGGGTAATTCACCCCTCCACTTT
CASSEPRRGGNSPLHF